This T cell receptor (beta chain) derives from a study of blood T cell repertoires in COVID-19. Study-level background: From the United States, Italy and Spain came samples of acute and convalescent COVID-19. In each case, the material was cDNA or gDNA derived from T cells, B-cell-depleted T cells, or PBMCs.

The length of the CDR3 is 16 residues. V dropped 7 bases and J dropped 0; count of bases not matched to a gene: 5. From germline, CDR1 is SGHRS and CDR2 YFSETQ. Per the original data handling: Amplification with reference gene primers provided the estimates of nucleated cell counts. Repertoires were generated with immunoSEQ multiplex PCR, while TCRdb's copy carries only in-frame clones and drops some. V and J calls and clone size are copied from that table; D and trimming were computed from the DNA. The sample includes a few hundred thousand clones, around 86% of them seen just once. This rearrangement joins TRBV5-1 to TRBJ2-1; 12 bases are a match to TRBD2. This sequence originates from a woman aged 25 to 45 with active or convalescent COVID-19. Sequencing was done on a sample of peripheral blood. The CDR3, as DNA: TGCGCCAGCCGAACTAGCGGGGGGAGCTCCTACAATGAGCAGTTCTTC. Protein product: CASRTSGGSSYNEQFF.